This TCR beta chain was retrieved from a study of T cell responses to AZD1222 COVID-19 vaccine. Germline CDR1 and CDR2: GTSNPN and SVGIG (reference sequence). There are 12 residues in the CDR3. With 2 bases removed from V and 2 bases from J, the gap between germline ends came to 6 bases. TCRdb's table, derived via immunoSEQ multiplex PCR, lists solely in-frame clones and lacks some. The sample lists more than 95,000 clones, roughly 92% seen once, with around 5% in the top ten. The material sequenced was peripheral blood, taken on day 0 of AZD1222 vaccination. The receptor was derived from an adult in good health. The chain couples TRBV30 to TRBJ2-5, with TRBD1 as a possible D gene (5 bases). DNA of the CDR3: TGTGCCTGGAGTTCAGGGCAAGAGACCCAGTACTTC. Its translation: CAWSSGQETQYF.